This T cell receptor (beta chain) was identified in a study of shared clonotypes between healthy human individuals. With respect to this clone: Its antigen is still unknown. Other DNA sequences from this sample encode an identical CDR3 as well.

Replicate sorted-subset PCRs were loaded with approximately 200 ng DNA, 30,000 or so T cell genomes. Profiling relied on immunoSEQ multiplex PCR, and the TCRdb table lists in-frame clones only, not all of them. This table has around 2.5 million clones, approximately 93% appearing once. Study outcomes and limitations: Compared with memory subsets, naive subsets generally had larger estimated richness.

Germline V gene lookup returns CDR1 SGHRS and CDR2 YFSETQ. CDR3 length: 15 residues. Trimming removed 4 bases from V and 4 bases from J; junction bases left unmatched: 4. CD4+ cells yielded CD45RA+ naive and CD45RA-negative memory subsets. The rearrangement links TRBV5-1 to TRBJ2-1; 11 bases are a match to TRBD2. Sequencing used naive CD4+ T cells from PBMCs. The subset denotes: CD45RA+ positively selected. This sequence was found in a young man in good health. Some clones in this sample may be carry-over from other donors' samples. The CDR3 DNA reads TGCGCCAGCAGCACGGGACTAGCGGATTACAATGAGCAGTTCTTC. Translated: CASSTGLADYNEQFF.